This T cell receptor beta chain was captured in a study of shared clonotypes between healthy human individuals. Study results and caveats: Generation of non-shared clonotypes was less probable than generation of clonotypes shared by all four donors. Sharing across four donors was highest in naive CD4 (roughly 5%) and lowest in memory CD8 (roughly 0.4%).

Sequencing was performed with immunoSEQ multiplex PCR; in TCRdb, only in-frame clones are kept and a portion is missing. The sample has about 590,000 clones; just under 97% are singletons. As to this clone: Its antigen is as yet unknown.

Trimming stripped 2 bases from V and 3 bases from J, with 18 bases between. CDR3 length: 17 residues. CDR1 and CDR2 from the germline V gene are MGHRA and YSYEKL. Selected positively for CCR7 and CD45RO-negative, naive CD8 cells excluded terminally differentiated effector memory CD45RA+ cells. The sample comprised naive CD8+ T cells sorted from blood. The V call is TRBV4-1, the J call TRBJ2-3; TRBD2 is a possible D gene (6 bases). The origin of this receptor is a woman in her twenties or thirties in good health. CDR3 DNA: TGCGCCAGCAGCCAACAGGTCGCTAGCGAGAAAACAGATACGCAGTATTTT. Its translation: CASSQQVASEKTDTQYF.